Presented here are 5 T cell receptor beta chains from one specimen sequenced in a study of shared clonotypes between healthy human individuals. Measured with immunoSEQ multiplex PCR; TCRdb has only the in-frame clones, and not every one. Of some 480,000 clones detected, 79% appear once; the ten largest clones hold about 12%. Sample: PBMCs. The receptor set was obtained from a middle-aged woman in good health. Some clones in this sample may be carry-over from other donors' samples.

The chain couples TRBV7-8 to TRBJ2-7; a possible D gene is TRBD2 (6 bases). Between the trimmed V and J ends, which lost 5 bases and 7 bases, there was a span of 18 bases. The CDR3 runs 14 residues. Germline CDR1 and CDR2: SGHVS and FQNEAQ. CDR3 coding DNA: TGTGCCAGCAGCCCCTACGGGAGATTCGGAGAGCAGTACTTC. Translating it yields CASSPYGRFGEQYF.

V is TRBV19 and J is TRBJ1-5; 9 bases are shared with TRBD1. The J segment lost 7 bases and the V segment lost 6 bases, leaving 7 bases of the junction unmatched. The length of the CDR3 is 14 residues. Germline V gene sequence: CDR1 LNHDA, CDR2 SQIVND (reference sequence). The CDR3 DNA reads TGTGCCAGTAGCGCAACAGGGGGCGAGCAGCCCCAGCATTTT. It translates to CASSATGGEQPQHF.

This rearrangement joins TRBV5-1 to TRBJ2-1; 9 nucleotides agree with TRBD1. The trim removed 4 bases at V and 3 bases at J, leaving 8 bases unmatched. This CDR3 spans 16 amino acids. CDR1 is SGHRS, CDR2 YFSETQ, per germline. The CDR3, as DNA: TGCGCCAGCAGCCCCCTGGGACAGGGTAGCTACAATGAGCAGTTCTTC. It translates to CASSPLGQGSYNEQFF. The full variable domain, its missing parts supplied by reference TRBV5-1 and TRBJ2-1, is KAGVTQTPRYLIKTRGQQVTLSCSPISGHRSVSWYQQTPGQGLQFLFEYFSETQRNKGNFPGRFSGRQFSNSRSEMNVSTLELGDSALYLCASSPLGQGSYNEQFFGPGTRLTVL.

This clone was counted only a few times. The chain recombines TRBV7-2 with TRBJ2-7, with 9 nucleotides matching TRBD2. The V gene's germline CDR1 is SGHTA and CDR2 FQGNSA. This CDR3 has 15 amino acids. Trimming cost V 4 bases and J 2 bases; bases outside gene matches: 6. CDR3 nucleotides: TGTGCCAGCAGCTCCATAGCGGGAGAGACCTACGAGCAGTACTTC. Protein sequence: CASSSIAGETYEQYF.

This sequence joins TRBV29-1 and TRBJ2-2, with D possibly being TRBD1 (6 bases). This CDR3 comprises 15 residues. Deletions cut 7 bases from V and 0 bases from J, with 15 bases between. From germline, CDR1 is SQVTM and CDR2 ANQGSEA. The CDR3 DNA reads TGCAGCGCTACCCTGGGGGCGGCGAACACCGGGGAGCTGTTTTTT. This encodes CSATLGAANTGELFF.